The subject of this entry is one T cell receptor (beta chain). This entry is derived from a study of blood T cell repertoires in COVID-19. Study summary: Samples of COVID-19 (acute and convalescent) were obtained from the United States, Italy and Spain.

Individuals drawn from 24 US areas were about 18 to 90 years old. Trimming took 5 bases from V and 5 from J, leaving 12 bases between them. The CDR3 is 13 amino acids. Repertoires were generated with immunoSEQ multiplex PCR, while TCRdb's copy carries only in-frame clones and drops some. In the table there are about 320,000 clones, approximately 88% of which are singletons. This clonotype originated in a man in his thirties or forties who had recovered from COVID-19. The chain combines TRBV12-3 or TRBV12-4 with TRBJ2-5; D gene uncertain. The sample consisted of PBMCs or T cells enriched from blood (not recorded which). In nucleotides, the CDR3 is TGTGCCAGCAGTCCCGGAGTTGGGGAGACCCAGTACTTC. This translates into CASSPGVGETQYF.